This note documents a single TCR beta chain sequence. The sample originates from a study of blood T cell repertoires in COVID-19. The V gene lost 4 bases and the J gene lost 8 bases, with 5 bases spanning the gap. The CDR3 totals 10 residues. CDR1 is MNHEY and CDR2 is SVGAGI in the germline V gene. Assay used: immunoSEQ multiplex PCR; TCRdb lists only in-frame clones, some missing. The data show about 250,000 clones, roughly four fifths seen once. Input material: peripheral blood. The genes are TRBV6-5 and TRBJ1-1; D gene unclear. This receptor was taken from a man older than 75 with acute or convalescent COVID-19. The CDR3 protein is CASSSREAFF. The CDR3 DNA is TGTGCCAGCAGTTCCAGGGAAGCTTTCTTT.